This is a list of T cell receptor beta chains from one sample in a study of neoadjuvant anti-PD-1 for oral cavity cancer. TCRdb's copy holds only in-frame clones and misses some; the assay was immunoSEQ multiplex PCR. This sample has some 40,000 clones, with 35% to 40% found just once. The sample consisted of tumor tissue, taken after nivolumab (anti-PD-1) treatment. The receptor set was obtained from a person between 40 and 85 years old with oral cavity squamous cell carcinoma. Both conserved end residues are part of each CDR3. The order of the fields is J gene, D gene, clone size, V gene, CDR3 DNA, CDR3 protein. The D gene is left open where the match is weak. Clone size, where shown, is once, few, many, or a class for clones that have expanded.

>TRBJ2-2|-|-|TRBV5-1
TGCGCCAGCAGCTTGGGGTTCGCCGGGGAGCTGTTTTTT
CASSLGFAGELFF
>TRBJ2-7|-|few|TRBV6-1
TGTGCCAGCAGGGAAGGAGTCTCCGAGCAGTACTTC
CASREGVSEQYF
>TRBJ1-3|-|-|TRBV7-9
TGTGCCAGCAGCTTAATGGCTAGTGTCTCTGGAAACACCATATATTTT
CASSLMASVSGNTIYF
>TRBJ1-4|-|-|TRBV30
TGTGCCTGGAGTGTTCTCCTAGGGAATGAAAAACTGTTTTTT
CAWSVLLGNEKLFF
>TRBJ2-2|-|-|TRBV5-1
TGCGCCAGCAGCGGCCGGGCCAACGCGAACACCGGGGAGCTGTTTTTT
CASSGRANANTGELFF
>TRBJ1-6|-|few|TRBV19
TGTGCCAGTAGTAAGGGAAGAAGCTCACCCCTCCACTTT
CASSKGRSSPLHF
>TRBJ1-5|-|-|TRBV7-9
TGTGCCAGCGGATTGGGGGGTCCCCAGGGACTGAGTCAGCCCCAGCATTTT
CASGLGGPQGLSQPQHF
>TRBJ1-5|-|few|TRBV7-8
TGTGCCAGCAGCTTAGCCGGGGGGGTGAGCAATCAGCCCCAGCATTTT
CASSLAGGVSNQPQHF
>TRBJ1-2|-|-|TRBV9
TGTGCCAGCAGCGGGCAGCCCTCGGGCTACACCTTC
CASSGQPSGYTF
>TRBJ2-1|-|-|TRBV18
TGTGCCAGCTCACCACCGTTTCAGGGACTGTACAATGAGCAGTTCTTC
CASSPPFQGLYNEQFF
>TRBJ1-1|-|medium-sized|TRBV27
TGTGCCAGCAGTTTACAAGTGAACACTGAAGCTTTCTTT
CASSLQVNTEAFF
>TRBJ2-1|-|few|TRBV19
TGTGCCAGTACAGCTTACAATGAGCAGTTCTTC
CASTAYNEQFF
>TRBJ1-1|-|few|TRBV18
TGTGCCAGCTCACCCAGGCCGAACACTGAAGCTTTCTTT
CASSPRPNTEAFF
>TRBJ1-1|-|-|TRBV2
TGTGCCAGCATTGAGACAGTTGAAGCTTTCTTT
CASIETVEAFF
>TRBJ1-1|TRBD1|-|TRBV5-6
TGTGCCAGCAGCTTTCAGGGACAGGCGAACACTGAAGCTTTCTTT
CASSFQGQANTEAFF
>TRBJ1-5|TRBD1|-|TRBV5-4
TGTGCCAGCAGCTCAGCCGGGACAGGGCATCAGCCCCAGCATTTT
CASSSAGTGHQPQHF
>TRBJ2-7|-|many|TRBV5-4
TGTGCCAGCAGCCAAGATACAGGGTTACCCTACGAGCAGTACTTC
CASSQDTGLPYEQYF
>TRBJ1-1|TRBD1|many|TRBV4-2
TGTGCCAGCAGCCACCGACAGGGCGTCGCTTTCTTT
CASSHRQGVAFF
>TRBJ2-1|TRBD1|few|TRBV6-5
TGTGCCAGCACGAACGGACAGGGGGCTTACAATGAGCAGTTCTTC
CASTNGQGAYNEQFF
>TRBJ1-4|-|few|TRBV27
TGTGCCAGCAGCATCAGGGGACGGGAAAAACTGTTTTTT
CASSIRGREKLFF
>TRBJ2-2|-|few|TRBV25-1
TGTGCCAGCAGTGAACAGGGTGCCGGGGAGCTGTTTTTT
CASSEQGAGELFF
>TRBJ1-1|-|many|TRBV5-4
TGTGCCAGCAGCTCCTCGACACAGGCTTTCTTT
CASSSSTQAFF
>TRBJ2-1|TRBD1|few|TRBV7-2
TGTGCCAGCAGCGCATACACAGGGGCCGGTGAGCAGTTCTTC
CASSAYTGAGEQFF
>TRBJ2-6|-|-|TRBV9
TGTGCCAGCAGCCTTGGACAGCTCAACCTCGGTCGGGCCAACGTCCTGACTTTC
CASSLGQLNLGRANVLTF
>TRBJ2-1|-|-|TRBV7-9
TGTGCCAGCAGCGATTCTAGGATCCTCAAGTATGAGCAGTTCTTC
CASSDSRILKYEQFF
>TRBJ1-1|TRBD1|few|TRBV10-3
TGTGCCACCACAGGGGGTATGAACACTGAAGCTTTCTTT
CATTGGMNTEAFF
>TRBJ2-3|-|-|TRBV21-1
TGTGCCAGCAGCATGGGGACAGGGGGCAAGGATACGCAGTATTTT
CASSMGTGGKDTQYF
>TRBJ1-5|-|few|TRBV30
TGTGCCTGGAGTGTACCAGGGTGGGCTCAGCCCCAGCATTTT
CAWSVPGWAQPQHF
>TRBJ2-5|-|-|TRBV7-2
TGTGCCAGCAGCTTCCAGGCCCACGCGACCCAGTACTTC
CASSFQAHATQYF
>TRBJ1-1|-|many|TRBV7-9
TGTGCCAGCAGCTTAGTTGGCAGGGAGAACACTGAAGCTTTCTTT
CASSLVGRENTEAFF
>TRBJ2-7|-|once|TRBV30
TGTGCCTGGAGTACCTTAAGGCAAACCTACGAGCAGTACTTC
CAWSTLRQTYEQYF
>TRBJ1-2|TRBD1|-|TRBV28
TGTGCCAGCCGACAGGGTTTAGACTATGGCTACACCTTC
CASRQGLDYGYTF
>TRBJ1-1|-|few|TRBV9
TGTGCCAGCAGCGTAGTCTCCTATCAAGGGCCAAACACTGAAGCTTTCTTT
CASSVVSYQGPNTEAFF
>TRBJ1-3|-|-|TRBV30
TGTGCCTGGAGTGTACAAGGGAATGGAAACACCATATATTTT
CAWSVQGNGNTIYF